This TCR beta chain was captured by sequencing in a study of blood T cell repertoires in COVID-19. The V gene end was trimmed by 1 base and the J gene end by 8 bases; junction bases not matched to a gene: 18. Looked up from germline, CDR1 is LNHDA and CDR2 is SQIVND (reference sequence). The CDR3 runs to 18 residues. The repertoire was sequenced with immunoSEQ multiplex PCR; TCRdb's copy has only in-frame clones and lacks some. The sample has approximately 300,000 clones, over 75% seen once. This sequence joins TRBV19 and TRBJ1-2, with 8 nucleotides matching TRBD1. What was sequenced was PBMCs or T cells enriched from blood (not recorded which). This sequence was found in a young woman who had recovered from COVID-19. CDR3 loop: CASSIGPGGASPARGYTF. The CDR3 nucleotides read TGTGCCAGTAGTATAGGCCCAGGGGGCGCGTCCCCGGCGCGGGGCTACACCTTC. Supplemented by reference TRBV19 and TRBJ1-2, the full variable domain reads DGGITQSPKYLFRKEGQNVTLSCEQNLNHDAMYWYRQDPGQGLRLIYYSQIVNDFQKGDIAEGYSVSREKKESFPLTVTSAQKNPTAFYLCASSIGPGGASPARGYTFGSGTRLTVV.